This TCR beta chain was recorded in a study of T cells after yellow fever vaccination. As TCR cDNA was made by 5'RACE template switching, a universal primer site and UMIs were added. In TCRdb, the 5' RACE reads were re-called with MiXCR into one record per CDR3 protein. The sample carries some 600,000 distinct CDR3 sequences, less than 20% recorded once. The germline V gene has CDR1 SGHVS and CDR2 FQNEAQ. CDR3 length: 13 residues. Trimming removed 7 bases from V and 4 bases from J; junction bases left unmatched: 5. The TCR comes from a young man who received the YFV17D yellow fever vaccine. The sequenced sample was PBMCs, obtained 4 to 5 days after the first yellow fever vaccination. The chain links TRBV7-8 to TRBJ1-1; 8 bases are a match to TRBD1. CDR3 region: CASNRGVGTEAFF. The DNA for the CDR3 is TGTGCCAGCAACAGGGGGGTGGGCACTGAAGCTTTCTTT.